This T cell receptor beta chain originates from a study of shared clonotypes between healthy human individuals. Overall study findings and caveats: For sorted subsets, rarefaction showed incomplete sequencing despite large depth.

V lost 1 base to trimming and J lost 5 bases, with 10 bases between them. Germline V gene lookup returns CDR1 MNHEY and CDR2 SVGAGI. The length of the CDR3 is 14 residues. Assay used: immunoSEQ multiplex PCR; TCRdb lists only in-frame clones, some missing. The sample holds about 1.1 million clones, around three quarters seen once. This clone was counted a single time. Its antigen is currently unknown. The V and J genes are TRBV6-5 and TRBJ2-3; weak D call: TRBD1 (6 bases). The TCR comes from a man aged 18 to 30 in good health. Some clones in this sample may be carry-over from other donors' samples. Sequencing used memory CD4+ T cells from PBMCs. Subset of the sample: CD45RA-negative fraction. The CDR3 nucleotides are TGTGCCAGCAGTTACTACAGGGATGGAGATACGCAGTATTTT. Protein: CASSYYRDGDTQYF.